The subject of this entry is one T cell receptor (beta chain). Its antigen is currently unknown. This CDR3 is 14 amino acids long. Germline values: CDR1 SGHTA, CDR2 FQGNSA. Deletions cut 0 bases from V and 13 bases from J, with 16 bases between. Alongside a J-beta primer mix, a sample-barcoded 5' primer served in a second PCR lasting roughly 6 to 11 cycles. TCRdb redid the calling of the 5' RACE reads with MiXCR, one entry per CDR3 protein. Among hundreds of thousands of distinct CDR3 sequences listed, around 49% were seen once. The sample originates from a study of blood T cells in healthy people across ages. Overall study findings and caveats: Diversity was higher, and naive CD4+ cells more numerous, in long-lived donors than in aged donors. Percentage of naive T cells showed a strong correlation with TCR beta diversity.

What was sequenced was blood. This sequence originates from a woman aged 55-69 years in good health. The V gene is TRBV7-2, the J gene TRBJ2-4, with a possible D match to TRBD2 (5 bases). CDR3 coding DNA: TGTGCCAGCAGCTTAGCACTCGGAGGCGGTGAGCAGTACTTC. It yields the protein CASSLALGGGEQYF.